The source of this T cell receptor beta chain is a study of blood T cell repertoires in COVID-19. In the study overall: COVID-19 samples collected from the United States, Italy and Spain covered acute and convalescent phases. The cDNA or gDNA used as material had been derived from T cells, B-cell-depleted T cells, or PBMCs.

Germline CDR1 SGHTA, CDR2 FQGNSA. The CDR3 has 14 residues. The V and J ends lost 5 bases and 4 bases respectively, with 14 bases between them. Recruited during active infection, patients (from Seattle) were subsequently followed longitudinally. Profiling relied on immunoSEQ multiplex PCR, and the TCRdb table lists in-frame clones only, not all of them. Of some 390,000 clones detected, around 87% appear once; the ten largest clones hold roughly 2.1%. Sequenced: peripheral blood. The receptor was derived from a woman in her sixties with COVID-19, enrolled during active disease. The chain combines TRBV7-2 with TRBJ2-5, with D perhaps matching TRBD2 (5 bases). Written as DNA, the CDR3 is TGTGCCAGCAGCCCCTCTCTTAGCGTAGAGACCCAGTACTTC. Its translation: CASSPSLSVETQYF.